This T cell receptor beta chain was retrieved from a study of beta chain features in type 1 diabetes. Germline V gives CDR1 LGHNA, CDR2 YNFKEQ. The V gene lost 0 bases and the J gene lost 4 bases, with 13 bases spanning the gap. This CDR3 is 16 amino acids long. On this clone: Its antigen remains unknown.

Expressed TCRB transcripts were sequenced after all isolated RNA was converted to cDNA. Measured with immunoSEQ multiplex PCR; TCRdb has only the in-frame clones, and not every one. The table lists a few hundred thousand clones, about 12% of them singletons. Study-wide results and limits: In all four CD4+ subsets, TCRB CDR3 length was significantly, moderately reduced in type 1 diabetes. Type 1 diabetes patients showed fewer insertions and more deletions at VDJ junctions.

The sequencing input was naive CD4+ T cells from blood. This rearrangement joins TRBV4-2 to TRBJ2-1; D perhaps matches TRBD2 (7 bases). The receptor's source is a woman aged 18-35 years with type 1 diabetes. DNA of the CDR3: TGTGCCAGCAGCCAAGAAGGGGGGACTACTTACAATGAGCAGTTCTTC. Encoded protein: CASSQEGGTTYNEQFF.